What follows describes a single T cell receptor beta chain. The target of this receptor is not known. Base quality data are lacking; no much larger clone is found one base away. Naive and memory CD4+ T cells were separated from cryopreserved PBMCs through CD4 enrichment, which was followed by EasySep naive CD4+ T cell enrichment. Ficoll-Paque PLUS gradient centrifugation was used to isolate PBMCs from either whole blood or leukapheresis product. PBMCs were either cryopreserved at -140°C or used fresh in the expansion assay. The QIAamp Micro DNA Kit was used to extract genomic DNA from the CD4+ T cells. DNA from uncultured naive and memory CD4+ T cells underwent immunoSEQ TCR-beta sequencing at deep resolution. Under the source paper's analysis protocol: During preprocessing, nonproductive sequences were removed, along with CDR3s that did not begin with C, did not end with F or W, or were shorter than 7 amino acids. Cultured and uncultured naive and memory CD4+ repertoires were searched for previously identified spike- and CEF-reactive CDR3s. CDR3 homology was quantified as pairwise Levenshtein distance, calculated with the stringdist R package after three terminal residues were trimmed from each end. TCRdb mirrors the immuneACCESS table, restricted to in-frame sequences. Some clones are absent from its copies; in checked studies, under half trace to an unresolved V gene, and the reason for the others is unknown. The DNA gave D and trimming, while V, J and clone size come from that table. For this sample the table gives approximately 60,000 clones, of which approximately 90% were detected only once. Approximately 0.37% of the sample lies in the top ten.

The germline V gene encodes CDR1 SGHRS and CDR2 YFSETQ. A distance of 5 bases separates the germline ends of V and J, which lose 3 bases and 2 bases respectively. The CDR3 runs 12 amino acids, cysteine and phenylalanine included. Just CDR3 DNA is preserved here, 36 bases in frame from base 1. This sample is part of a study of CD4 T cells in relation to SARS-CoV-2 and coronaviruses (dated by TCRdb to the early 2020s). For the wider study: Across all 12 patients in the convalescent cohort, the median age was roughly 38 years, with a range of roughly 21 to 80 years. The Adaptive Biotechnologies TCR-sequencing kit was used for samples from a few pre-COVID donors and for the naive versus memory experiments, whereas the other data were Illumina-based. The approximately 12 convalescent patients included 8 males and 4 females; two subjects were Hispanic. At the level of individual TCR clonotypes, the study evaluated whether memory CD4+ T cells crossreact between the spike proteins of SARS-CoV-2 and those of common cold coronaviruses. A different, Illumina-based TCR-beta assay was used to sequence expansion assays from other donors in the study. Patient-derived lymphoblastoid cell lines were used to map the HLA restriction of shared crossreactive spike epitopes. General study outcomes and caveats: Around two thirds of donors had memory CD4+ clonotypes that crossrecognized SARS-CoV-2 and at least one common cold coronavirus spike. Compared with monoreactive clones, crossreactive clones had significantly weaker SARS-CoV-2-driven expansion, a result consistent with antigenic imprinting. Since the crossreactivity analysis centred on spike protein, crossreactivity against other viral proteins was not assessed. The study was constrained by small numbers of patients and of tested TCRs. Naive versus memory sequencing indicated the assay detects memory recall responses rather than primary responses primed during culture. Because no donor provided both pre-pandemic and post-infection samples, tracing the source of pre-existing responses was limited.

The receptor chain draws on TRBV5-1 and TRBJ2-5, with no confident D gene call. Sequencing was done on a sample of naive CD4+ T cells from PBMCs. Read against the paper, the sample's cell subset or site label means: naive CD4+ T cells isolated by negative enrichment. This sequence originates from an adult with COVID-19. The CDR3: CASSYTQETQYF. The base sequence is TGCGCCAGCAGCTATACACAAGAGACCCAGTACTTC.